This TCR beta chain derives from a study of blood T cell repertoires in COVID-19. In the study overall: Acute and convalescent COVID-19 samples came from the United States, Italy and Spain. The cDNA or gDNA used as material had been derived from T cells, B-cell-depleted T cells, or PBMCs.

Original handling: Using reference gene primer amplification, nucleated cell counts were estimated. Assay: immunoSEQ multiplex PCR; the TCRdb copy retains only in-frame clones and omits some. The D gene and trimming were derived from the DNA, and the V and J assignments and clone size from that table. The repertoire holds under 200,000 clones, with roughly 85% as singletons. This clone was seen only once. This receptor was obtained from a woman at least 80 years old with acute or convalescent COVID-19. The specimen was peripheral blood.

Here the CDR3 reads CASSYGPAGEETQYF. The CDR3 DNA reads as TGTGCCAGCAGTTACGGTCCAGCGGGAGAGGAGACCCAGTACTTC. The chain carries TRBV6-5 and TRBJ2-5; 8 bases map to TRBD2. Germline assignment: CDR1 MNHEY and CDR2 SVGAGI. The CDR3 has 15 amino acids. V lost 2 bases, J lost 5 bases, and 7 bases stayed unmatched.